This T cell receptor (beta chain) was sequenced during a study of resident and recirculating memory T cells in vitiligo. The overall study: The samples were homogenized without cell sorting before genomic DNA extraction.

Whole-study findings and limits: No unique dominant TCR clone was found in vitiligo lesions. TCR sequences were not conserved across biopsy sites or patients.

With V trimmed by 8 bases and J by 7 bases, 10 bases remained unmatched. This CDR3 comprises 13 residues. Germline V gene lookup returns CDR1 MNHNS and CDR2 SASEGT. This clone has a single count. The target antigen is unknown. Confetti depigmentation, marking active vitiligo, was absent in these patients. Assay: immunoSEQ multiplex PCR; the TCRdb copy retains only in-frame clones and omits some. The sample lists fewer than 80,000 clones, just over 90% occurring once. The rearrangement uses TRBV6-1 and TRBJ1-2; the match to TRBD1 covers 7 bases. The TCR originated in a male donor with vitiligo. The material sequenced was blood. CDR3 nucleotides: TGTGCCAGCGTCTCTGACAGGGTGGGTGGCTACACCTTC. Encoded protein: CASVSDRVGGYTF.